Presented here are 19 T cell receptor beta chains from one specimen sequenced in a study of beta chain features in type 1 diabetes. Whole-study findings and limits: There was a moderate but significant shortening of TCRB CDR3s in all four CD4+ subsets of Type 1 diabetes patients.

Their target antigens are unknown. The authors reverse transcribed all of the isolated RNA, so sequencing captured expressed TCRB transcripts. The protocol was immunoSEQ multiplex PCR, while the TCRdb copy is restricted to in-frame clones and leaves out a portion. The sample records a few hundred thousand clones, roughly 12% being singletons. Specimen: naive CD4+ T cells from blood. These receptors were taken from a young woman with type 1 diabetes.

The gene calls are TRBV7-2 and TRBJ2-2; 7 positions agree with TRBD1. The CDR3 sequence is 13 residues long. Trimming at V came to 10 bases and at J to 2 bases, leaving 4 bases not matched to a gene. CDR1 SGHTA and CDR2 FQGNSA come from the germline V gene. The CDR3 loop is CAIRTGNTGELFF. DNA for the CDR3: TGTGCCATAAGGACAGGAAACACCGGGGAGCTGTTTTTT.

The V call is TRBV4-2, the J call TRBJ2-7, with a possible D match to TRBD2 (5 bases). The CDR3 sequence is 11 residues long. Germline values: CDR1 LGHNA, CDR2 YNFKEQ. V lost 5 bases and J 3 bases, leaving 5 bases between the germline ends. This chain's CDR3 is CASSGSYEQYF. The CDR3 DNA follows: TGTGCCAGCAGCGGGAGCTACGAGCAGTACTTC.

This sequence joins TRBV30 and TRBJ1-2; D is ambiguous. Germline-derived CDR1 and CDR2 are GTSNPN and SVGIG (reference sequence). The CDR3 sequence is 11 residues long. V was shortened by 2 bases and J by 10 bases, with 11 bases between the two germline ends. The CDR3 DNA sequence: TGTGCCTGGAGTCTTAGTGTAATCTACACCTTC. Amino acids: CAWSLSVIYTF.

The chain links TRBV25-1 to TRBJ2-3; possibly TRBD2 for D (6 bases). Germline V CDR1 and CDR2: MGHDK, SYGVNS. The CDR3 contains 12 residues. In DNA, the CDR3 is TGTGCAGGCGGGACTTCCGCCGATACGCAGTATTTT. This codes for CAGGTSADTQYF.

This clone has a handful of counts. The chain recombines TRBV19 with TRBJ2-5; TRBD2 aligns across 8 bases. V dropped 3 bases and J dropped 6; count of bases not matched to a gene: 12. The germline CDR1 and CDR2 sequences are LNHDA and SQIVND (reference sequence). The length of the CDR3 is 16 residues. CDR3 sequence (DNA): TGTGCCAGTAGTATTGGGGATAGCGGGATGGGGAAGACCCAGTACTTC. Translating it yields CASSIGDSGMGKTQYF.

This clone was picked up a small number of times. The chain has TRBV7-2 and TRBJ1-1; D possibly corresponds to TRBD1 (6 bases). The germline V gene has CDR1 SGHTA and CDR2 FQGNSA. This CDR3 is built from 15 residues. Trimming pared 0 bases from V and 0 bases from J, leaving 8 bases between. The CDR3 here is CASSLAGTMNTEAFF. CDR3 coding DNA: TGTGCCAGCAGCTTAGCAGGGACAATGAACACTGAAGCTTTCTTT.

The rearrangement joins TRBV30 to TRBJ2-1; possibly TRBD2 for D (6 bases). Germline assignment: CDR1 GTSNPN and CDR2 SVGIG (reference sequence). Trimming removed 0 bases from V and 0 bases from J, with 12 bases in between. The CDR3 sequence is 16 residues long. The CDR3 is CAWSVISGSSYNEQFF. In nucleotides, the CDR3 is TGTGCCTGGAGTGTTATTAGCGGAAGCTCCTACAATGAGCAGTTCTTC.

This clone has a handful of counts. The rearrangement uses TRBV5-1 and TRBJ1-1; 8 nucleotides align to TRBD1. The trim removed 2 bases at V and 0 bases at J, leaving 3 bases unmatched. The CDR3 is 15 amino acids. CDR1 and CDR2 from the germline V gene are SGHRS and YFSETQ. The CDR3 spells CASSLQGGMNTEAFF. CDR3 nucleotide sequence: TGCGCCAGCAGCTTACAGGGGGGGATGAACACTGAAGCTTTCTTT.

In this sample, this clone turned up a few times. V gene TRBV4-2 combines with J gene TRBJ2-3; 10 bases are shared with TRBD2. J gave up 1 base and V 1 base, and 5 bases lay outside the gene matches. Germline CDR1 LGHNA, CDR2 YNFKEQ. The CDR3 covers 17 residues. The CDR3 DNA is TGTGCCAGCAGCCAAGGAGATGGGACTAGCGGCACAGATACGCAGTATTTT. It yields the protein CASSQGDGTSGTDTQYF.

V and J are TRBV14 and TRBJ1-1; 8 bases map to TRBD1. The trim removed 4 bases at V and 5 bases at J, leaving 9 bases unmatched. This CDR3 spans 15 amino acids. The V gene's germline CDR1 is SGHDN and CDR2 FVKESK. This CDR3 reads CASSRLTGVRTEAFF. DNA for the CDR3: TGTGCCAGCAGCCGTCTGACAGGGGTAAGGACTGAAGCTTTCTTT. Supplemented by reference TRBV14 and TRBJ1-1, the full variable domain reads EAGVTQFPSHSVIEKGQTVTLRCDPISGHDNLYWYRRVMGKEIKFLLHFVKESKQDESGMPNNRFLAERTGGTYSTLKVQPAELEDSGVYFCASSRLTGVRTEAFFGQGTRLTVV.

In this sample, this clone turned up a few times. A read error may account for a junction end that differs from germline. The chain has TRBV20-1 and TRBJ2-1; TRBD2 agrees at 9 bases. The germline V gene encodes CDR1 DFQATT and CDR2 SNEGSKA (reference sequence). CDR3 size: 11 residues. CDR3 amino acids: CSAAIAGVHLF. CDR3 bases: TGCAGTGCCGCCATAGCGGGAGTACACCTCTTC.

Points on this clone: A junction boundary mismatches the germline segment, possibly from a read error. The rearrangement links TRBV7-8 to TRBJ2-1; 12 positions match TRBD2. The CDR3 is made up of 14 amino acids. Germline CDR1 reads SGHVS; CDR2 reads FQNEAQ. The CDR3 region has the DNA TGTGCCAGCAGCCTAGCGGGAGGGCCCTATGAGCAGTTCTTC. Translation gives CASSLAGGPYEQFF.

The CDR3 nucleotides read TGTGCCAGCAGCTTGCGACACAGCACAGATACGCAGTATTTT. This translates into CASSLRHSTDTQYF. The genes are TRBV7-2 and TRBJ2-3; D not certain. This CDR3 has 14 residues. Germline V gives CDR1 SGHTA, CDR2 FQGNSA. Trimming removed 3 bases at V and 0 bases at J, with 7 bases between.

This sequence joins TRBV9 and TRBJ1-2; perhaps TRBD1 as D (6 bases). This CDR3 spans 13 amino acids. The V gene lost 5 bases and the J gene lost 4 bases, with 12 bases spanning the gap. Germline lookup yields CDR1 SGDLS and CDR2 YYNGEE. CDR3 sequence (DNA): TGTGCCAGCAGGGGGTTGGACAGCTATGGCTACACCTTC. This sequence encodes CASRGLDSYGYTF.

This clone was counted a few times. This chain's CDR3 is CASSLKRVRGPLQETQYF. CDR3 sequence (DNA): TGTGCCAGCAGCTTAAAGAGAGTCAGGGGGCCTCTCCAAGAGACCCAGTACTTC. V gene TRBV7-2 combines with J gene TRBJ2-5, with 8 positions matching TRBD1. Germline CDR1 reads SGHTA; CDR2 reads FQGNSA. The ends lost 2 bases at V and 1 base at J; junction bases unmatched: 12. CDR3 length equals 18 residues.

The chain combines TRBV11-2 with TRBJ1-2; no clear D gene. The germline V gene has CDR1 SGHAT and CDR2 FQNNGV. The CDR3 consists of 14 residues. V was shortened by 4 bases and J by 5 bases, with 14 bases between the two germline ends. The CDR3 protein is CASSSREGTYGYTF. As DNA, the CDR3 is TGTGCCAGCAGCTCCCGGGAGGGAACGTATGGCTACACCTTC.

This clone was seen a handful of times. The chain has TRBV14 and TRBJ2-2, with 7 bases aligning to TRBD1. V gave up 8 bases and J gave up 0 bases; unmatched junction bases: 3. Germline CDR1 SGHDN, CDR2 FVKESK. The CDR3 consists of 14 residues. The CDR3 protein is CASAQGPNTGELFF. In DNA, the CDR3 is TGTGCCAGCGCACAGGGGCCGAACACCGGGGAGCTGTTTTTT.

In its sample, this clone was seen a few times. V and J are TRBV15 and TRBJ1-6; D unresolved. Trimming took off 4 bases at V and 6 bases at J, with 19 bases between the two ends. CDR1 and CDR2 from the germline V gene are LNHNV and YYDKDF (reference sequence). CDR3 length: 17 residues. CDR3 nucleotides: TGTGCCACCAGCACAATACGGACTGCGTCTTTTAATTCACCCCTCCACTTT. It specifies CATSTIRTASFNSPLHF.

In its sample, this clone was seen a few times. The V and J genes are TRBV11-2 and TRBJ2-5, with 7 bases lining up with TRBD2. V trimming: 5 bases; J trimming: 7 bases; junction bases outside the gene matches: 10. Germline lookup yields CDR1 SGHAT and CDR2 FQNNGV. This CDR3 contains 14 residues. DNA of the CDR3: TGTGCCAGCAGCCCCTCGGGGGGAACGGCGACCCAGTACTTC. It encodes CASSPSGGTATQYF. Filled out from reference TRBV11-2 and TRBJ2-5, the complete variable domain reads EAGVAQSPRYKIIEKRQSVAFWCNPISGHATLYWYQQILGQGPKLLIQFQNNGVVDDSQLPKDRFSAERLKGVDSTLKIQPAKLEDSAVYLCASSPSGGTATQYFGPGTRLLVL.